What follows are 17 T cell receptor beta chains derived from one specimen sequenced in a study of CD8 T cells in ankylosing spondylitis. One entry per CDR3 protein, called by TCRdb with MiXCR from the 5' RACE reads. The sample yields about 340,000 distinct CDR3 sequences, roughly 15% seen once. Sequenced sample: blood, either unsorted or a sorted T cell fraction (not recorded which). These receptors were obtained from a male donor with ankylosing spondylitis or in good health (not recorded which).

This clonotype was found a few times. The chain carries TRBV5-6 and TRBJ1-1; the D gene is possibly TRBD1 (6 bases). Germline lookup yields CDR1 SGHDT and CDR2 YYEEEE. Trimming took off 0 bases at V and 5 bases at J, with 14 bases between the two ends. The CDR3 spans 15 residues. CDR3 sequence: CASSLEAGVSTEAFF. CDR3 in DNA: TGTGCCAGCAGCTTGGAGGCAGGGGTCTCGACTGAAGCTTTCTTT.

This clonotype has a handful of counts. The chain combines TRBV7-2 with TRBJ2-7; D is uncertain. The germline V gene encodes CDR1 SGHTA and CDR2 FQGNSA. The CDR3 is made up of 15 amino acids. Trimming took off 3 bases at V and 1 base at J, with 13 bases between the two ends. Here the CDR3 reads CASSLSVQSSYEQYF. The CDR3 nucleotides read TGTGCCAGCAGCTTGTCCGTTCAGTCTTCCTACGAGCAGTACTTC.

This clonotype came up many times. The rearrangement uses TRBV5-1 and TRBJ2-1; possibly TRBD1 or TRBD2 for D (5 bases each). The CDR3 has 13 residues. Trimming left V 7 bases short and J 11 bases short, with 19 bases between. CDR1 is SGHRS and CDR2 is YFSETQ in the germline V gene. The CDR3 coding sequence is TGCGCCAGCCGATCCGGGACGACGCTTCAGCAGTTCTTC. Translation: CASRSGTTLQQFF.

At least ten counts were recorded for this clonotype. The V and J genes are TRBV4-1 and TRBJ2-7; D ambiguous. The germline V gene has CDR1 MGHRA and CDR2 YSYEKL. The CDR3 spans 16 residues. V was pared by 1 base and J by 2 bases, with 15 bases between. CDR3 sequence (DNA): TGCGCCAGCAGCCAAGGGTCTCGACTTAACCCCTACGAGCAGTACTTC. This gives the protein CASSQGSRLNPYEQYF.

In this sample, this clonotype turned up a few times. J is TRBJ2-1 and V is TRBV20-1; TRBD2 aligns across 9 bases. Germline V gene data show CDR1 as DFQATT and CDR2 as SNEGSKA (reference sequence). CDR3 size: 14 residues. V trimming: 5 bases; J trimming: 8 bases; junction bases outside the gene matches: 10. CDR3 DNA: TGCAGTGCTCGTATAGCGGGGGTGGGGTATGAGCAGTTCTTC. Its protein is CSARIAGVGYEQFF.

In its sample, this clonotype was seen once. CDR3 sequence: CAIGARLAGGRNEQFF. In DNA, the CDR3 is TGTGCCATCGGCGCCCGACTAGCGGGGGGGCGTAATGAGCAGTTCTTC. The rearrangement uses TRBV5-6 and TRBJ2-1; 14 nucleotides line up with TRBD2. The CDR3 covers 16 residues. V was clipped by 9 bases and J by 7 bases; unmatched bases: 12. Germline V gene lookup returns CDR1 SGHDT and CDR2 YYEEEE. Full variable domain (outside the CDR3, taken from reference TRBV5-6 and TRBJ2-1): DAGVTQSPTHLIKTRGQQVTLRCSPKSGHDTVSWYQQALGQGPQFIFQYYEEEERQRGNFPDRFSGHQFPNYSSELNVNALLLGDSALYLCAIGARLAGGRNEQFFGPGTRLTVL.

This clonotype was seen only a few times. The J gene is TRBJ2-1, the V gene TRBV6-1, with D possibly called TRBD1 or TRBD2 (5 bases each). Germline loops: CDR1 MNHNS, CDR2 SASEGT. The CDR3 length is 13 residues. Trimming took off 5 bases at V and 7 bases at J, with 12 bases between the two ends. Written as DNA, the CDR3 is TGTGCCAGCAGTAAGCAGTGGGGGAATGAGCAGTTCTTC. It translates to CASSKQWGNEQFF.

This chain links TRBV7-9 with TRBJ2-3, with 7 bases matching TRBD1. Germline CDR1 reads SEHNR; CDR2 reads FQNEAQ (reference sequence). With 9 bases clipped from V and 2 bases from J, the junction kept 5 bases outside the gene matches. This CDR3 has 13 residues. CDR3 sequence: CASSGQNTDTQYF. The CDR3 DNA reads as TGTGCCAGTTCGGGACAGAACACAGATACGCAGTATTTT. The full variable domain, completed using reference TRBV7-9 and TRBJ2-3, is DTGVSQNPRHKITKRGQNVTFRCDPISEHNRLYWYRQTLGQGPEFLTYFQNEAQLEKSRLLSDRFSAERPKGSFSTLEIQRTEQGDSAMYLCASSGQNTDTQYFGPGTRLTVL.

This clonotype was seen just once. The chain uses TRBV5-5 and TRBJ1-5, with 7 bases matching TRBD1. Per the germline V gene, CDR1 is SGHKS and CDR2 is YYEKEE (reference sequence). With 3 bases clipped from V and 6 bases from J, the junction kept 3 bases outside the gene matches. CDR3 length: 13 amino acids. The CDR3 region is CASSSWDSQPQHF. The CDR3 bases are TGTGCCAGCAGCTCCTGGGACAGTCAGCCCCAGCATTTT.

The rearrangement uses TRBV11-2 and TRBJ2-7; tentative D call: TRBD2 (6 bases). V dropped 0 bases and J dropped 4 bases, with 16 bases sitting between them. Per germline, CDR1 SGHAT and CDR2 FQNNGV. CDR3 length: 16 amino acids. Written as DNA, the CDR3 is TGTGCCAGCAGCTTAGAAGGAGGGGCGCTTCAGTACGAGCAGTACTTC. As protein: CASSLEGGALQYEQYF.

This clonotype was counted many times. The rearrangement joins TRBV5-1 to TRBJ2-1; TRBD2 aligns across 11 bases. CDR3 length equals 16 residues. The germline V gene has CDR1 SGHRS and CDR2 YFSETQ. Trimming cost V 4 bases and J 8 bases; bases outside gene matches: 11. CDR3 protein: CASSPLTSGSVDEQFF. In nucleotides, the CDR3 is TGCGCCAGCAGCCCTCTAACTAGCGGGAGTGTTGATGAGCAGTTCTTC.

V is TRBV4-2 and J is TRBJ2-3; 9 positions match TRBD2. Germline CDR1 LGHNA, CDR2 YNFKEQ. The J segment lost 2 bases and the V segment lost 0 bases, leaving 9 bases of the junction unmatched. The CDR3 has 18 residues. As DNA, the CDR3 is TGTGCCAGCAGCCAAGATAGGTCTAGCGGGACGTTCACAGATACGCAGTATTTT. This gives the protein CASSQDRSSGTFTDTQYF.

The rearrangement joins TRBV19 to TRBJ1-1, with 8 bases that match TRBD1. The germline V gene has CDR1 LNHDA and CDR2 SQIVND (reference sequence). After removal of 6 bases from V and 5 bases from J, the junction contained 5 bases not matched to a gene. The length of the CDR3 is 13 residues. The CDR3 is CASSQGARTEAFF. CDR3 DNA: TGTGCCAGTAGCCAGGGGGCGCGTACTGAAGCTTTCTTT.

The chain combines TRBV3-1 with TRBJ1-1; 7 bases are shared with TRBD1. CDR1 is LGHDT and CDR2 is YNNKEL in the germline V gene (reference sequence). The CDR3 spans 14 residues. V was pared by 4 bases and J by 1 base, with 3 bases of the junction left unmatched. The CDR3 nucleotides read TGTGCCAGCAGCCGCGGACAGGAGAACACTGAAGCTTTCTTT. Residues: CASSRGQENTEAFF.

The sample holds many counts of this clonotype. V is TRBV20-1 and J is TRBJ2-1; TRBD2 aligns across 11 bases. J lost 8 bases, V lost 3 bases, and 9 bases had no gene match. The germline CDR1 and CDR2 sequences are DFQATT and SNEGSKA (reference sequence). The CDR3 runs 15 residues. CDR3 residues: CSARVAGGPVYEQFF. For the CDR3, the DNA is TGCAGTGCTAGGGTAGCGGGGGGGCCTGTCTATGAGCAGTTCTTC.

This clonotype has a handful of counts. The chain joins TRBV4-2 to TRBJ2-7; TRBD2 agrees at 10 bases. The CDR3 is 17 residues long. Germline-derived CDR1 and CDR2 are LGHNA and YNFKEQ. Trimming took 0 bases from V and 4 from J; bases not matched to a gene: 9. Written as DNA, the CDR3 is TGTGCCAGCAGCCAAGATACGGCTAGCGGGAGAGGATACGAGCAGTACTTC. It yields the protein CASSQDTASGRGYEQYF.

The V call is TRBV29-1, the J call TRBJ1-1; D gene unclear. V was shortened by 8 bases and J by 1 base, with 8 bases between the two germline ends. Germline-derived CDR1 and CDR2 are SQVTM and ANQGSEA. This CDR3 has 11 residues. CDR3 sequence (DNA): TGCAGCACTCATAAGAACACTGAAGCTTTCTTT. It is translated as CSTHKNTEAFF.